The present T cell receptor beta chain was sequenced within a study of blood T cell repertoires in COVID-19. Data came from immunoSEQ multiplex PCR; TCRdb stores just in-frame clones and leaves some out. The table has roughly 200,000 clones, approximately 90% seen once. Adults between roughly 18 and 89 years of age took part from 20 to 25 US areas. Each participant's cohort was designated according to participant-reported clinical history. The recovered donors of Cohort 3 showed two negative PCRs, clearance, or symptom resolution. V was shortened by 6 bases and J by 7 bases, with 16 bases between the two germline ends. This CDR3 is 14 amino acids long. The V gene's germline CDR1 is KGHSH and CDR2 LQKENI.

Material for sequencing was PBMCs or T cells enriched from blood (not recorded which). V gene TRBV18 combines with J gene TRBJ2-1; tentatively, D is TRBD2 (5 bases). The TCR sequence derives from a man between 25 and 39 years old who had recovered from COVID-19. The CDR3 region has the DNA TGTGCCAGCTCGCTCGGGGTGCCGCGGAATGAGCAGTTCTTC. Translated, it gives CASSLGVPRNEQFF. The whole variable domain, filled in from reference TRBV18 and TRBJ2-1, reads NAGVMQNPRHLVRRRGQEARLRCSPMKGHSHVYWYRQLPEEGLKFMVYLQKENIIDESGMPKERFSAEFPKEGPSILRIQQVVRGDSAAYFCASSLGVPRNEQFFGPGTRLTVL.